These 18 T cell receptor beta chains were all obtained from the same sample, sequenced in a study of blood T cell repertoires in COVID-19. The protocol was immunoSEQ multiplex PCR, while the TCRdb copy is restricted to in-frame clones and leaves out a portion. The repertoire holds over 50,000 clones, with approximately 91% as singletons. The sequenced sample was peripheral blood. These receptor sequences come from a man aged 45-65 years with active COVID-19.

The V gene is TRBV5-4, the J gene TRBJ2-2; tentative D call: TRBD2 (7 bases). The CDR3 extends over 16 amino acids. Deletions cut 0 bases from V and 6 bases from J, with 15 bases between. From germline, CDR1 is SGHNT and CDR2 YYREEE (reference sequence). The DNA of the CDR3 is TGTGCCAGCAGCTTGGCCCGGGGGGCTGATGCCGGGGAGCTGTTTTTT. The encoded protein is CASSLARGADAGELFF. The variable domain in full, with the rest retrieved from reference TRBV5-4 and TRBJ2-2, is ETGVTQSPTHLIKTRGQQVTLRCSSQSGHNTVSWYQQALGQGPQFIFQYYREEENGRGNFPPRFSGLQFPNYSSELNVNALELDDSALYLCASSLARGADAGELFFGEGSRLTVL.

The CDR3 spells CASSNGQSIYEQYF. CDR3 bases: TGTGCCAGCAGTAATGGACAGTCTATTTACGAGCAGTACTTC. J is TRBJ2-7 and V is TRBV6-2 or TRBV6-3; a possible D gene is TRBD1 (6 bases). CDR1 and CDR2 from the germline V gene are MNHEY and SVGEGT. This CDR3 region has 14 residues. Trimming removed 5 bases from V and 4 bases from J, with 15 bases in between.

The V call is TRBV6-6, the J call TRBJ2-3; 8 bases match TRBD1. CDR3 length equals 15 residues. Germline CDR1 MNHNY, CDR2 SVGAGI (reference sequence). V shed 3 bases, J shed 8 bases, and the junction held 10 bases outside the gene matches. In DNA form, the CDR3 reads TGTGCCAGCAGTTATGCCCAGACAGGGGTAGCTACGCAGTATTTT. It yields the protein CASSYAQTGVATQYF.

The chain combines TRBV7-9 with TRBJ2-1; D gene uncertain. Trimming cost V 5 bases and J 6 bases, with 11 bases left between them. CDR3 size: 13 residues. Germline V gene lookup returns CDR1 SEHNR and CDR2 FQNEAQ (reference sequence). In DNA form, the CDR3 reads TGTGCCAGCAGCAGCCCCCTCGGCAATGAGCAGTTCTTC. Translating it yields CASSSPLGNEQFF.

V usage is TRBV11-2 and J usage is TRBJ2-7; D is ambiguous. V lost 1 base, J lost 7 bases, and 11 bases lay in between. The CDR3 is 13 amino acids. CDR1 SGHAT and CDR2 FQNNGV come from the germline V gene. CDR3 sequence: CASSLAQTVEQYF. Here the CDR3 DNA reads TGTGCCAGCAGCTTAGCACAGACCGTGGAGCAGTACTTC. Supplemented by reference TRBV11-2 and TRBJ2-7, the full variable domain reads EAGVAQSPRYKIIEKRQSVAFWCNPISGHATLYWYQQILGQGPKLLIQFQNNGVVDDSQLPKDRFSAERLKGVDSTLKIQPAKLEDSAVYLCASSLAQTVEQYFGPGTRLTVT.

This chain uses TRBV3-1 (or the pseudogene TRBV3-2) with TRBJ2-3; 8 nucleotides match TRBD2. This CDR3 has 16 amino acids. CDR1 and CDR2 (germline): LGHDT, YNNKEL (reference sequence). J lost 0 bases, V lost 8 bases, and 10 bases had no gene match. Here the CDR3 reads CASQNSGGGSTDTQYF. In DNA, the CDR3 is TGTGCCAGCCAAAACTCCGGCGGGGGGAGCACAGATACGCAGTATTTT.

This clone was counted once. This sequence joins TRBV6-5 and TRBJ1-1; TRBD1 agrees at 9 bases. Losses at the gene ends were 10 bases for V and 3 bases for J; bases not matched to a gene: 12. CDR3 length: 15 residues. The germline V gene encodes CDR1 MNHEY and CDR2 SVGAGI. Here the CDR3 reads CAMGNRGLGYTEAFF. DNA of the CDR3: TGTGCCATGGGGAACAGGGGGCTCGGGTACACTGAAGCTTTCTTT.

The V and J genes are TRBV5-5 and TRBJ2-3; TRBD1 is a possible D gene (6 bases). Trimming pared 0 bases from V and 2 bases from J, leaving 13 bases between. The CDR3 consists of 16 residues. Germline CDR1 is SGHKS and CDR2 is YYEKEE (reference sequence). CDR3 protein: CASSLGFDRFTDTQYF. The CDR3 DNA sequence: TGTGCCAGCAGCTTGGGATTCGACAGGTTCACAGATACGCAGTATTTT.

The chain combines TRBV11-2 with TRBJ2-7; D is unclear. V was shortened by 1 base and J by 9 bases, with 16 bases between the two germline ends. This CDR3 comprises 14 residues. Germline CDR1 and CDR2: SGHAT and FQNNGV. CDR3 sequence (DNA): TGTGCCAGCAGCTTAGGGTTTAGTACTAACCGGCAGTACTTC. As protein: CASSLGFSTNRQYF.

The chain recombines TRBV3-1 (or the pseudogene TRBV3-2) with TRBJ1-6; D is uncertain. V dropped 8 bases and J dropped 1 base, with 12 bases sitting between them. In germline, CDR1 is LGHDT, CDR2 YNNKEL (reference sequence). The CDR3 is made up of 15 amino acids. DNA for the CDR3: TGTGCCAGCTGGTCGGGGATTTCCTATAATTCACCCCTCCACTTT. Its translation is CASWSGISYNSPLHF.

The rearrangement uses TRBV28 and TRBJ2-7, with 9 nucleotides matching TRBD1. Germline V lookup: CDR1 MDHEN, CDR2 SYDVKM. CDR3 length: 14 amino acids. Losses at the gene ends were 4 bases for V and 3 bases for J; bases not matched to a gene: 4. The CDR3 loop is CASSSDRGIYEQYF. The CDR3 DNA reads TGTGCCAGCAGTTCTGACAGGGGGATCTACGAGCAGTACTTC.

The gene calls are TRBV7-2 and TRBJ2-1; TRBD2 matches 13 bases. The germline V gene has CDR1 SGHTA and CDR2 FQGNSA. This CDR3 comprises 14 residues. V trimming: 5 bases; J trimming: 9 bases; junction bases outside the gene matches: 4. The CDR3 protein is CASSKGLAGFEQFF. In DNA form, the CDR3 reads TGTGCCAGCAGCAAGGGACTAGCGGGGTTTGAGCAGTTCTTC.

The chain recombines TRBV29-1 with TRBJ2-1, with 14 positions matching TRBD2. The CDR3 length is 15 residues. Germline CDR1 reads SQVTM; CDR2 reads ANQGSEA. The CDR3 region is CRGLAGVLSYNEQFF. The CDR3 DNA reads TGCAGGGGACTAGCGGGAGTTTTGTCCTACAATGAGCAGTTCTTC.

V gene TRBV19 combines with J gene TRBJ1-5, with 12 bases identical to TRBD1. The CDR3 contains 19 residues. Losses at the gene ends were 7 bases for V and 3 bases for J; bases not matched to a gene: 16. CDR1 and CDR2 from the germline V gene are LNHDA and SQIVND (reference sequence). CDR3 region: CASTNSPGQGALDNQPQHF. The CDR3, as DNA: TGTGCCAGTACCAACTCACCGGGACAGGGGGCCCTGGACAATCAGCCCCAGCATTTT.

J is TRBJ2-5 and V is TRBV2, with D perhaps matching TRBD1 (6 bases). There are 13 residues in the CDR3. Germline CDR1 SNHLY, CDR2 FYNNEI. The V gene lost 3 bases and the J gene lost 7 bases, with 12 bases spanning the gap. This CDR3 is CASSDRGSGTQYF. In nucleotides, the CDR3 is TGTGCCAGCAGTGACAGGGGAAGCGGGACCCAGTACTTC.

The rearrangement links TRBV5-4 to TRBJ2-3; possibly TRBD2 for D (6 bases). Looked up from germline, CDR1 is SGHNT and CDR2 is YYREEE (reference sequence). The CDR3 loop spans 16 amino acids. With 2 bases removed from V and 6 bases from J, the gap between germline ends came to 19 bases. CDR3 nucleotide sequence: TGTGCCAGCAGCTTCCCACGTAGCGGAAGCTCCGATACGCAGTATTTT. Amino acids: CASSFPRSGSSDTQYF.

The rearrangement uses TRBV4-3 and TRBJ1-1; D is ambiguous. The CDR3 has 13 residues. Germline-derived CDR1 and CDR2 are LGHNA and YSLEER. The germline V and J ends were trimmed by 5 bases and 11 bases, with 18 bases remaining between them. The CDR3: CASSDTAGFTAFF. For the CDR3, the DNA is TGCGCCAGCAGCGATACTGCGGGGTTTACGGCTTTCTTT.

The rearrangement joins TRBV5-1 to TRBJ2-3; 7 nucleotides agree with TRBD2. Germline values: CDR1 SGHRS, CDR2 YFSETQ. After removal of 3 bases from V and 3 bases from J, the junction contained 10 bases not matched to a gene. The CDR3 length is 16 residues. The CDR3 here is CASSSFLGGITDTQYF. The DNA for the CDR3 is TGCGCCAGCAGCTCCTTTTTGGGGGGGATTACAGATACGCAGTATTTT.